This T cell receptor beta chain emerged from a study of T cell responses to AZD1222 COVID-19 vaccine. Findings and caveats of the study: Mapped onto spike, vaccine-associated CD4 TCRs spanned it and were dominant at 160-218 and 743-854. AZD1222 recipients seropositive at baseline numbered only six or seven. Samples come after the peak T cell response, not at day 14.

In this sample, this clone turned up a few times. The antigen is not known. Per germline, CDR1 SEHNR and CDR2 FQNEAQ (reference sequence). This CDR3 contains 15 residues. The V and J ends lost 5 bases and 7 bases, in that order; junction bases with no gene match: 9. Sequencing was performed with immunoSEQ multiplex PCR; in TCRdb, only in-frame clones are kept and a portion is missing. The sample yields more than 150,000 clones, about 89% seen once. This clonotype was sampled from an adult who received the AZD1222 COVID-19 vaccine. The chain carries TRBV7-9 and TRBJ1-4; TRBD1 matches at 8 bases. The starting material was peripheral blood, obtained 28 days after the second AZD1222 dose. The CDR3 spells CASSPGQGDSEKLFF. Written as DNA, the CDR3 is TGTGCCAGCAGCCCCGGACAGGGCGATAGTGAAAAACTGTTTTTT.